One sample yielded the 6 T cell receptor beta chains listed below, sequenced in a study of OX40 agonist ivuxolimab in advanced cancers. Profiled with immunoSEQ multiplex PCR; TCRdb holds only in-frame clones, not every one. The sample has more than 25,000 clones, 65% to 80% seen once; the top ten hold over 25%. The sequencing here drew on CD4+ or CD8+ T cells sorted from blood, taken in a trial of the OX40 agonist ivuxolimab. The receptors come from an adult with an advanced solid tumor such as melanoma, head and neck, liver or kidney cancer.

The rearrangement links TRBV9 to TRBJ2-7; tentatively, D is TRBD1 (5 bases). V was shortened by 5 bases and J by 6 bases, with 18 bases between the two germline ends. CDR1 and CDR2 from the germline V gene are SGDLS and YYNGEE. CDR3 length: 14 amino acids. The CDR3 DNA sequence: TGTGCCAGCAGTCCTGGACAAATCCTGGGCGAGCAGTACTTC. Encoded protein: CASSPGQILGEQYF.

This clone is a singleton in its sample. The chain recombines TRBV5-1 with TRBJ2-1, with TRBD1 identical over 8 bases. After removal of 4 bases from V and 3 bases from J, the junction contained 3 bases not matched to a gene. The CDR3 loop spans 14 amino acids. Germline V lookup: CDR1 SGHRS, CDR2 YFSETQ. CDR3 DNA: TGCGCCAGCAGCCTCGGGACAGGCTACAATGAGCAGTTCTTC. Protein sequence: CASSLGTGYNEQFF.

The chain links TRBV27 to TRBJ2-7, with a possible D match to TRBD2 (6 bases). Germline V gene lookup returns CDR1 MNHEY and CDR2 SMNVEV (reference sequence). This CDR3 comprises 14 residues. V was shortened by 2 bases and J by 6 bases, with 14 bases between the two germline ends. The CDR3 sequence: CASSLVGRGGEQYF. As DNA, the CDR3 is TGTGCCAGCAGTTTAGTCGGGAGAGGAGGCGAGCAGTACTTC.

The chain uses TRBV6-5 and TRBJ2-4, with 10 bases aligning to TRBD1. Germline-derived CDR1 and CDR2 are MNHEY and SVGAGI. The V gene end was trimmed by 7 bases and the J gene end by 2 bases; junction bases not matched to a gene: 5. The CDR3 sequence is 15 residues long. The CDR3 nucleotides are TGTGCCAGCACAGGACAGGGGGGATCCAAAAACATTCAGTACTTC. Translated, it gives CASTGQGGSKNIQYF.

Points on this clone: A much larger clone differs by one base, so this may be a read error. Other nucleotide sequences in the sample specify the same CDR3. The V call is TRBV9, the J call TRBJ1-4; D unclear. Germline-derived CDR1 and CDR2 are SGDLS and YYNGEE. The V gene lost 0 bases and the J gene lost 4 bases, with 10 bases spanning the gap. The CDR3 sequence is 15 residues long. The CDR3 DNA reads TGTGCCAGCAGCGTAGAAGGCGGGGATAATGAAAAACTGTTTTTT. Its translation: CASSVEGGDNEKLFF.

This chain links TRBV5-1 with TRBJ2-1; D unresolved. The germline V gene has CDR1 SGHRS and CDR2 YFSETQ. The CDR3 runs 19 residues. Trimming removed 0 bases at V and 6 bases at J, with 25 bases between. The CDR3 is CASSLVPPLMAAVGNEQFF. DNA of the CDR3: TGCGCCAGCAGCTTGGTTCCCCCCTTGATGGCGGCAGTTGGCAATGAGCAGTTCTTC. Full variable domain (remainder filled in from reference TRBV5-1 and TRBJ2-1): KAGVTQTPRYLIKTRGQQVTLSCSPISGHRSVSWYQQTPGQGLQFLFEYFSETQRNKGNFPGRFSGRQFSNSRSEMNVSTLELGDSALYLCASSLVPPLMAAVGNEQFFGPGTRLTVL.